A selection of T cell receptor beta chains follows, all from one sample in a study of blood T cell repertoires in COVID-19. Measured with immunoSEQ multiplex PCR; TCRdb has only the in-frame clones, and not every one. Here the sample spans under 300,000 clones, 82% being singletons. The sample was peripheral blood. All receptors derive from an older woman with active or convalescent COVID-19. The CDR3 runs from the conserved cysteine through the conserved F or W. A D gene is named only where the DNA matches it firmly. Rows give clone size only sometimes, using once, few, many, or a class for an expanded clone.

clone_size d_call j_call v_call cdr3_nt cdr3_aa
NA TRBD1 TRBJ1-2 TRBV27 TGTGCCAGCAGTCCTGCGACAGGGCTTAACTATGGCTACACCTTC CASSPATGLNYGYTF
NA NA TRBJ1-5 TRBV2 TGTGCCAGCAGTCGAGGACAGAGCAATCAGCCCCAGCATTTT CASSRGQSNQPQHF
NA NA TRBJ1-1 TRBV2 TGTGCCAGCACTAGACCGGGAGGCACTGAAGCTTTCTTT CASTRPGGTEAFF
few TRBD1 TRBJ1-2 TRBV7-9 TGTGCCAGCAGCTTAGTGCGGGACAGTGCCTATGGCTACACCTTC CASSLVRDSAYGYTF
NA NA TRBJ2-7 TRBV7-7 TGTGCTAGCAGCGAAAACAGGGAATGGGAAGGGGCTTTAGCCTACGAGCAGTACTTC CASSENREWEGALAYEQYF
NA NA TRBJ2-2 TRBV5-4 TGTGCCAGCAGCCTGATCGGGGCCGGGGAGCTGTTTTTT CASSLIGAGELFF
NA NA TRBJ1-3 TRBV15 TGTGCCACCAGCACCGGGGGACCGATCTCTGGAAACACCATATATTTT CATSTGGPISGNTIYF
NA NA TRBJ1-1 TRBV13 TGTGCCAGCAGCCCCCTCGGGGGGGCTGGAACTGAAGCTTTCTTT CASSPLGGAGTEAFF
NA TRBD2 TRBJ2-2 TRBV2 TGTGCCAGCAGTAGGCTAGCGGTGAACACCGGGGAGCTGTTTTTT CASSRLAVNTGELFF
NA TRBD1 TRBJ1-5 TRBV6-6 TGTGCCAGCAGAACCACGGGACAGGGGAATCAGCCCCAGCATTTT CASRTTGQGNQPQHF
many TRBD1 TRBJ1-1 TRBV4-1 TGCGCCAGCAGCCCCCGACAGGGGGGCAACACTGAAGCTTTCTTT CASSPRQGGNTEAFF
NA NA TRBJ2-5 TRBV18 TGTGCCAGCTCACCAGGCGAGACCCAGTACTTC CASSPGETQYF
NA TRBD1 TRBJ1-2 TRBV5-1 TGCGCCAGCAGCCCCCCGGACAGGGCCCTCCATGGCTACACCTTC CASSPPDRALHGYTF
NA NA TRBJ1-5 TRBV5-4 TGTGCCAGCAGCTTAGGGGGATATAGCAATCAGCCCCAGCATTTT CASSLGGYSNQPQHF
few TRBD2 TRBJ2-7 TRBV3-1/TRBV3-2 TGTGCCAGCAGCCACGGGACTAGCCGGGCGTACGAGCAGTACTTC CASSHGTSRAYEQYF
NA NA TRBJ1-3 TRBV14 TGTGCCAGCAGCCTGGTGGTCGACTCCTCCTCTGGAAACACCATATATTTT CASSLVVDSSSGNTIYF
NA TRBD1 TRBJ1-6 TRBV4-1 TGCGCCAGCAGCCGAGAGGACAGGGATAATTCACCCCTCCACTTT CASSREDRDNSPLHF
NA NA TRBJ2-3 TRBV13 TGTGCCAGCAGTGCTAGTTGGCGGGGGCCCACAGATACGCAGTATTTT CASSASWRGPTDTQYF
NA NA TRBJ1-2 TRBV27 TGTGCCAGCCGGACCGCACAGGGCGGTTGGGGCTACACCTTC CASRTAQGGWGYTF
once NA TRBJ1-2 TRBV12-3/TRBV12-4 TGTGCCAGCAGTCTTCAGGGGTATGGCTACACCTTC CASSLQGYGYTF
NA TRBD1 TRBJ1-2 TRBV12-5 TGTGCTAGTGGTCCAAGCCTCGGACAGGGATACTATGGCTACACCTTC CASGPSLGQGYYGYTF
NA NA TRBJ1-1 TRBV27 TGTGCCAGCAGCCCACAGGGTGGTTTTACTGAAGCTTTCTTT CASSPQGGFTEAFF
many TRBD1 TRBJ1-6 TRBV27 TGTGCCAGCAGTTTATCGACGACAGGGGGTTCACCCCTCCACTTT CASSLSTTGGSPLHF
NA NA TRBJ2-7 TRBV19 TGTGCCAGTAGCCGAGGTGCGGGTGAGCTCGGTTACGAGCAGTACTTC CASSRGAGELGYEQYF
few TRBD1 TRBJ1-2 TRBV7-2 TGTGCCAGCAGCTTCGACAGGGGGAGGGAGTATGGCTACACCTTC CASSFDRGREYGYTF
NA NA TRBJ2-1 TRBV12-3/TRBV12-4 TGTGCCAGCAGTTTGCGGTTCGAGCAGTTCTTC CASSLRFEQFF
NA TRBD2 TRBJ2-5 TRBV5-1 TGCGCCAGCAGCTTGGAACTAGCGGTACAAGAGACCCAGTACTTC CASSLELAVQETQYF
NA TRBD1 TRBJ1-3 TRBV27 TGTGCCAGCAGTAGACAGGGGGAAACTGGAAACACCATATATTTT CASSRQGETGNTIYF
NA TRBD1 TRBJ2-7 TRBV7-8 TGTGCCAGCAGCTTGAACCGGGACAGGGCCTACGAGCAGTACTTC CASSLNRDRAYEQYF
NA TRBD1 TRBJ1-3 TRBV6-5 TGTGCCAGCAGTCCCCAGGGGGCGGGAGGAAACACCATATATTTT CASSPQGAGGNTIYF
NA TRBD1 TRBJ1-2 TRBV6-5 TGTGCCAGCAGTTTCGACAGGGACTATGGCTACACCTTC CASSFDRDYGYTF